This T cell receptor beta chain was sequenced for a study of blood T cell repertoires in COVID-19. Study details: The United States, Italy and Spain supplied acute and convalescent COVID-19 samples. T cells, B-cell-depleted T cells, or PBMCs supplied cDNA or gDNA.

Per the original methods: Reference gene primer amplification gave nucleated cell count estimates. Assay: immunoSEQ multiplex PCR; the TCRdb copy retains only in-frame clones and omits some. V, J and clone size reflect that table, while D and trimming were determined from the DNA. This table has over 75,000 clones, just under 80% appearing once. There are 15 residues in the CDR3. Germline CDR1 and CDR2: MNHEY and SVGAGI. V was shortened by 5 bases and J by 8 bases, with 19 bases between the two germline ends. The sequence derives from a human donor in a cohort sampled during active COVID-19. What was sequenced was peripheral blood. V gene TRBV6-5 combines with J gene TRBJ2-1; TRBD1 is a possible D gene (6 bases). The CDR3, as DNA: TGTGCCAGCAGTAGGAGAAGACAGGATCAGGATGAGCAGTTCTTC. As protein: CASSRRRQDQDEQFF.